This TCR beta chain is drawn from a study of blood T cell repertoires in COVID-19. On the study more broadly: Samples of COVID-19 (acute and convalescent) were obtained from the United States, Italy and Spain. PBMCs, B-cell-depleted T cells, or T cells were the source of the cDNA or gDNA that made up the material.

Assay used: immunoSEQ multiplex PCR; TCRdb lists only in-frame clones, some missing. The sample yields 95,000 to 150,000 clones, roughly 80% seen once. Looked up from germline, CDR1 is SNHLY and CDR2 is FYNNEI. V was trimmed by 2 bases and J by 8 bases, leaving 5 bases between them. The CDR3 loop spans 11 amino acids. Sequenced input: peripheral blood. This chain uses TRBV2 with TRBJ2-3, with D uncertain. The sequence was obtained from a human donor in a cohort sampled during active COVID-19. The CDR3, as DNA: TGTGCCAGCAGTGAACGTTTTACGCAGTATTTT. Its protein product is CASSERFTQYF.